A selection of T cell receptor beta chains follows, all from one sample in a study of blood T cell repertoires in COVID-19. The repertoire was sequenced with immunoSEQ multiplex PCR; TCRdb's copy has only in-frame clones and lacks some. The table has more than 150,000 clones, around 85% seen once. Sequencing was done on a sample of peripheral blood. The source is a man in his sixties or seventies with active or convalescent COVID-19. The CDR3 runs from the conserved cysteine through the conserved F or W.

v_gene: TRBV24-1
CDR3aa: CATSDHPPGQGEGYTF

v_gene: TRBV7-8
CDR3aa: CASSPGGYNSPLHF

v_gene: TRBV6-5
CDR3aa: CASSAGTGGFYGYTF

v_gene: TRBV2
CDR3aa: CASSVQGTEAFF

v_gene: TRBV19
CDR3aa: CASSIWSGNEQFF

v_gene: TRBV7-8
CDR3aa: CASSFEQGGAYNSPLHF

v_gene: TRBV3-1/TRBV3-2
CDR3aa: CASSLTTGRNTEAFF

v_gene: TRBV6-6
CDR3aa: CEASGGAGETQYF

v_gene: TRBV30
CDR3aa: CAWSVGTAEAFF

v_gene: TRBV6-2/TRBV6-3
CDR3aa: CASSREGEIIYGYTF

v_gene: TRBV9
CDR3aa: CASSVEASLNEQFF

v_gene: TRBV5-1
CDR3aa: CASSSTGGANEKLFF

v_gene: TRBV4-3
CDR3aa: CASSLVGDTEAFF

v_gene: TRBV5-4
CDR3aa: CASSHAPDMNTGELFF

v_gene: TRBV5-1
CDR3aa: CASSLGAVTYNEQFF